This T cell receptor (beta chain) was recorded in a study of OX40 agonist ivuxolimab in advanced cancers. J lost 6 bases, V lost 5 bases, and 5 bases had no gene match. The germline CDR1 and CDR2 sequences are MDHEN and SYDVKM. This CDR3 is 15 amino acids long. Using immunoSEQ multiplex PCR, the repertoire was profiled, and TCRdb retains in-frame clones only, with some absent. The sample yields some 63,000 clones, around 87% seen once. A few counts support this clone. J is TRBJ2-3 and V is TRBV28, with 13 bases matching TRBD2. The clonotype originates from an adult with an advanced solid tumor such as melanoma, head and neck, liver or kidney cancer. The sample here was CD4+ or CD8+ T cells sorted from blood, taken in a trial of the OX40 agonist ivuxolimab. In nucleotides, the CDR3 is TGTGCCAGCAGTCGGACTAGCGGGGGTCTCGATACGCAGTATTTT. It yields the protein CASSRTSGGLDTQYF. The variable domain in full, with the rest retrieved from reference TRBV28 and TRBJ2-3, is DVKVTQSSRYLVKRTGEKVFLECVQDMDHENMFWYRQDPGLGLRLIYFSYDVKMKEKGDIPEGYSVSREKKERFSLILESASTNQTSMYLCASSRTSGGLDTQYFGPGTRLTVL.